This is a list of T cell receptor beta chains from one sample in a study of shared clonotypes between healthy human individuals. The protocol was immunoSEQ multiplex PCR, while the TCRdb copy is restricted to in-frame clones and leaves out a portion. Of under 1,100,000 clones listed, around 78% are singletons. Sequencing was carried out using memory CD4+ T cells from PBMCs. The receptors here all came from a man between 18 and 35 years old in good health. Some clones in this sample may be carry-over from other donors' samples. Each CDR3 is given with its conserved first and last residue. Each record gives: V gene, D gene, clone size, CDR3 length, J gene, CDR3 DNA, CDR3 protein. D genes are given only for firm matches. Clone size is stated in some rows and not others, as once, few, many or a class when expanded.

v_gene: TRBV7-3; d_gene: -; abundance: -; len: 16; j_gene: TRBJ2-2; CDR3nt: TGTGCCAGCAGCTTAAGTCGGGGCCTGAACACCGGGGAGCTGTTTTTT; CDR3aa: CASSLSRGLNTGELFF
v_gene: TRBV5-1; d_gene: -; abundance: -; len: 14; j_gene: TRBJ2-5; CDR3nt: TGCGCCAGCAGCTTGGCCTTAGGCGGTGAGACCCAGTACTTC; CDR3aa: CASSLALGGETQYF
v_gene: TRBV9; d_gene: -; abundance: -; len: 15; j_gene: TRBJ1-2; CDR3nt: TGTGCCAGCAGCGTAGGTCCAGGCTCTAACTATGGCTACACCTTC; CDR3aa: CASSVGPGSNYGYTF
v_gene: TRBV5-1; d_gene: -; abundance: -; len: 15; j_gene: TRBJ1-4; CDR3nt: TGCGCCAGCAGGAAGGGGGTTGCAACTAATGAAAAACTGTTTTTT; CDR3aa: CASRKGVATNEKLFF
v_gene: TRBV7-8; d_gene: -; abundance: -; len: 15; j_gene: TRBJ1-1; CDR3nt: TGTGCCAGCAGCGCTTACCTCTCTATGAACACTGAAGCTTTCTTT; CDR3aa: CASSAYLSMNTEAFF
v_gene: TRBV19; d_gene: -; abundance: -; len: 13; j_gene: TRBJ2-7; CDR3nt: TGTGCCAGTAGTATACCCTCGGTCTACGAGCAGTACTTC; CDR3aa: CASSIPSVYEQYF
v_gene: TRBV2; d_gene: -; abundance: -; len: 12; j_gene: TRBJ1-1; CDR3nt: TGTGCCAGCAGTGCTCAGTCCACTGAAGCTTTCTTT; CDR3aa: CASSAQSTEAFF
v_gene: TRBV21-1; d_gene: -; abundance: -; len: 18; j_gene: TRBJ1-3; CDR3nt: TGTGCCAGCAGCAAAGGCCTAATGGAGGTATTCTCTGGAAACACCATATATTTT; CDR3aa: CASSKGLMEVFSGNTIYF
v_gene: TRBV5-4; d_gene: -; abundance: -; len: 15; j_gene: TRBJ2-5; CDR3nt: TGTGCCAGCAGCCTCTCAACTGGGGCGGAACAGACCCAGTACTTC; CDR3aa: CASSLSTGAEQTQYF
v_gene: TRBV9; d_gene: -; abundance: once; len: 16; j_gene: TRBJ2-7; CDR3nt: TGTGCCAGCAGCCCCCGACAGGGAGGGACGTACTACGAGCAGTACTTC; CDR3aa: CASSPRQGGTYYEQYF
v_gene: TRBV5-1; d_gene: TRBD2; abundance: -; len: 17; j_gene: TRBJ2-7; CDR3nt: TGCGCCAGCAGCTTGCAGGGACTAGCGGGCGATCCCTACGAGCAGTACTTC; CDR3aa: CASSLQGLAGDPYEQYF
v_gene: TRBV5-8; d_gene: TRBD2; abundance: -; len: 14; j_gene: TRBJ2-7; CDR3nt: TGTGCCAGCAGCTTTAGCGGGGGGGCCTACGAGCAGTACTTC; CDR3aa: CASSFSGGAYEQYF
v_gene: TRBV7-6; d_gene: -; abundance: -; len: 16; j_gene: TRBJ2-1; CDR3nt: TGTGCCAGCAGCCCAGCGGGCGGACTAACAGTGAATGAGCAGTTCTTC; CDR3aa: CASSPAGGLTVNEQFF
v_gene: TRBV7-3; d_gene: TRBD2; abundance: -; len: 16; j_gene: TRBJ2-2; CDR3nt: TGTGCCAGCAGCTTAATTGGCGGGAGCGTCACCGGGGAGCTGTTTTTT; CDR3aa: CASSLIGGSVTGELFF
v_gene: TRBV27; d_gene: TRBD2; abundance: -; len: 19; j_gene: TRBJ2-1; CDR3nt: TGTGCCAGCATCCCGGTGTGGACTAGCTCGGGGGCAGGAAACAATGAGCAGTTCTTC; CDR3aa: CASIPVWTSSGAGNNEQFF
v_gene: TRBV5-4; d_gene: -; abundance: -; len: 15; j_gene: TRBJ2-7; CDR3nt: TGTGCCAGCAGCCCCGGGGGCGGATCCTCCTACGAGCAGTACTTC; CDR3aa: CASSPGGGSSYEQYF
v_gene: TRBV7-3; d_gene: TRBD2; abundance: -; len: 14; j_gene: TRBJ2-5; CDR3nt: TGTGCCAGCAGCTCAGGACTAGTCCCAGAGACCCAGTACTTC; CDR3aa: CASSSGLVPETQYF
v_gene: TRBV4-2; d_gene: -; abundance: few; len: 17; j_gene: TRBJ1-5; CDR3nt: TGTGCCAGCAGCCAAGTATCGGCTCCAGGGCGCAATCAGCCCCAGCATTTT; CDR3aa: CASSQVSAPGRNQPQHF
v_gene: TRBV28; d_gene: -; abundance: -; len: 15; j_gene: TRBJ2-2; CDR3nt: TGTGCCAGCCTCGAGGGGTGGGGGAACACCGGGGAGCTGTTTTTT; CDR3aa: CASLEGWGNTGELFF
v_gene: TRBV4-3; d_gene: TRBD2; abundance: once; len: 16; j_gene: TRBJ2-1; CDR3nt: TGCGCCAGCAGCCAACCGGGAGGGACTAGTTACAATGAGCAGTTCTTC; CDR3aa: CASSQPGGTSYNEQFF
v_gene: TRBV11-3; d_gene: -; abundance: -; len: 14; j_gene: TRBJ2-7; CDR3nt: TGTGCCAGCAGCTTAGCTCAGGGGGAGGAGGAGCAGTACTTC; CDR3aa: CASSLAQGEEEQYF
v_gene: TRBV10-3; d_gene: -; abundance: -; len: 15; j_gene: TRBJ1-4; CDR3nt: TGTGCCATCAGTGGGTCGGCGGGATCTAATGAAAAACTGTTTTTT; CDR3aa: CAISGSAGSNEKLFF
v_gene: TRBV11-2; d_gene: -; abundance: -; len: 15; j_gene: TRBJ2-2; CDR3nt: TGTGCCAGCAGCTTAGACCCCCGGCCCACCGGGGAGCTGTTTTTT; CDR3aa: CASSLDPRPTGELFF
v_gene: TRBV7-8; d_gene: TRBD1; abundance: many; len: 12; j_gene: TRBJ1-1; CDR3nt: TGTGCCAGCAGCTTAGACAGGGGGCCAGCTTTCTTT; CDR3aa: CASSLDRGPAFF
v_gene: TRBV10-3; d_gene: TRBD2; abundance: -; len: 15; j_gene: TRBJ2-1; CDR3nt: TGTGCCATCAGCCTCGGACTAGCGGGCTACAATGAGCAGTTCTTC; CDR3aa: CAISLGLAGYNEQFF
v_gene: TRBV6-5; d_gene: -; abundance: -; len: 13; j_gene: TRBJ2-5; CDR3nt: TGTGCCAGCAGTTACCCAGGGACGGAGACCCAGTACTTC; CDR3aa: CASSYPGTETQYF
v_gene: TRBV4-2; d_gene: -; abundance: -; len: 17; j_gene: TRBJ2-5; CDR3nt: TGTGCCAGCAGCCAAGAGGGCAGACGACCGTACCAAGAGACCCAGTACTTC; CDR3aa: CASSQEGRRPYQETQYF
v_gene: TRBV7-9; d_gene: -; abundance: once; len: 15; j_gene: TRBJ2-2; CDR3nt: TGTGCCAGCAGCTGGAAGGGTGGGGTAACCGGGGAGCTGTTTTTT; CDR3aa: CASSWKGGVTGELFF
v_gene: TRBV5-8; d_gene: TRBD2; abundance: -; len: 17; j_gene: TRBJ2-2; CDR3nt: TGTGCCAGCAGCTGGACTAGCGGGGCGGTAATGAGCGGGGAGCTGTTTTTT; CDR3aa: CASSWTSGAVMSGELFF
v_gene: TRBV5-3; d_gene: -; abundance: -; len: 15; j_gene: TRBJ2-5; CDR3nt: TGTGCCAGAAGCCCCCCCGACAGGCCCCAAGAGACCCAGTACTTC; CDR3aa: CARSPPDRPQETQYF
v_gene: TRBV9; d_gene: TRBD2; abundance: many; len: 16; j_gene: TRBJ2-1; CDR3nt: TGTGCCAGCAGCGGCGGGAGCGGGATGAGGTACAATGAGCAGTTCTTC; CDR3aa: CASSGGSGMRYNEQFF
v_gene: TRBV4-3; d_gene: TRBD1; abundance: -; len: 19; j_gene: TRBJ2-2; CDR3nt: TGCGCCAGCAGCCAAGAGGGGAAAGAGACAGGGTGGGACACCGGGGAGCTGTTTTTT; CDR3aa: CASSQEGKETGWDTGELFF
v_gene: TRBV6-5; d_gene: TRBD1; abundance: -; len: 14; j_gene: TRBJ2-7; CDR3nt: TGTGCCAGCACGCAACCGGGGACAGCCTACGAGCAGTACTTC; CDR3aa: CASTQPGTAYEQYF
v_gene: TRBV2; d_gene: -; abundance: -; len: 14; j_gene: TRBJ2-5; CDR3nt: TGTGCCAGCACCAAAAGAATCACACAAGAGACCCAGTACTTC; CDR3aa: CASTKRITQETQYF
v_gene: TRBV6-1; d_gene: -; abundance: -; len: 12; j_gene: TRBJ1-2; CDR3nt: TGTGCCAGCAGTGAAAATAGGGATGGCTACACCTTC; CDR3aa: CASSENRDGYTF
v_gene: TRBV19; d_gene: -; abundance: -; len: 13; j_gene: TRBJ1-4; CDR3nt: TGTGCCAGTAGTATCGGTAAGGCAGGACGACTGTTTTTT; CDR3aa: CASSIGKAGRLFF
v_gene: TRBV18; d_gene: -; abundance: -; len: 16; j_gene: TRBJ2-2; CDR3nt: TGTGCCAGCTCACCCCGCGGACGGAGAAACACCGGGGAGCTGTTTTTT; CDR3aa: CASSPRGRRNTGELFF
v_gene: TRBV27; d_gene: -; abundance: -; len: 16; j_gene: TRBJ2-7; CDR3nt: TGTGCCAGCAGTTTACTCGATTCGGTCGCGGTGGGTGAGCAGTACTTC; CDR3aa: CASSLLDSVAVGEQYF
v_gene: TRBV27; d_gene: -; abundance: few; len: 14; j_gene: TRBJ2-2; CDR3nt: TGTGCCAGCAGTCTAGGGACAAACACCGGGGAGCTGTTTTTT; CDR3aa: CASSLGTNTGELFF
v_gene: TRBV5-1; d_gene: -; abundance: -; len: 13; j_gene: TRBJ1-1; CDR3nt: TGCGCCTCGTCTGGGATCGTGAACACTGAAGCTTTCTTT; CDR3aa: CASSGIVNTEAFF
v_gene: TRBV4-3; d_gene: -; abundance: -; len: 17; j_gene: TRBJ1-3; CDR3nt: TGCGCCAGCAGCCAGGAGGGACTTAGGAGCTCTGGAAACACCATATATTTT; CDR3aa: CASSQEGLRSSGNTIYF
v_gene: TRBV4-1; d_gene: -; abundance: -; len: 15; j_gene: TRBJ1-5; CDR3nt: TGCGCCAGCAGCCAAGTGTGGGGGCTCGGGCAGCCCCAGCATTTT; CDR3aa: CASSQVWGLGQPQHF
v_gene: TRBV6-6; d_gene: -; abundance: once; len: 15; j_gene: TRBJ1-4; CDR3nt: TGTGCCAGCAGTTACTCCGGGGGGTTCTTTGAAAAACTGTTTTTT; CDR3aa: CASSYSGGFFEKLFF
v_gene: TRBV28; d_gene: TRBD2; abundance: -; len: 14; j_gene: TRBJ2-7; CDR3nt: TGTGCCAGCCGGCGGGTAGCGGGAGTTTTCGAGCAGTACTTC; CDR3aa: CASRRVAGVFEQYF
v_gene: TRBV7-9; d_gene: TRBD2; abundance: -; len: 16; j_gene: TRBJ2-1; CDR3nt: TGTGCCAGCAGCTTCACACGGGAGGCCCCCCTCAATGAGCAGTTCTTC; CDR3aa: CASSFTREAPLNEQFF
v_gene: TRBV19; d_gene: TRBD1; abundance: -; len: 16; j_gene: TRBJ1-1; CDR3nt: TGTGCCAGTCTCCACTTAAAGGGGGCACGGAACACTGAAGCTTTCTTT; CDR3aa: CASLHLKGARNTEAFF
v_gene: TRBV9; d_gene: -; abundance: -; len: 14; j_gene: TRBJ2-1; CDR3nt: TGTGCCAGCGGGCCCTTAGGGGCGGTCAATGAGCAGTTCTTC; CDR3aa: CASGPLGAVNEQFF
v_gene: TRBV4-3; d_gene: TRBD2; abundance: -; len: 13; j_gene: TRBJ2-7; CDR3nt: TGCGCCAGCAGCCCCCGGACTAGCAGCGAGCAGTACTTC; CDR3aa: CASSPRTSSEQYF
v_gene: TRBV5-6; d_gene: -; abundance: -; len: 15; j_gene: TRBJ2-5; CDR3nt: TGTGCCAGCAGCTTGGTGGCAGGGGGGCGAGAGACCCAGTACTTC; CDR3aa: CASSLVAGGRETQYF
v_gene: TRBV10-3; d_gene: TRBD1; abundance: -; len: 15; j_gene: TRBJ1-3; CDR3nt: TGTGCCATCAGGGAGGCAGGGGGCGATGGAAACACCATATATTTT; CDR3aa: CAIREAGGDGNTIYF
v_gene: TRBV5-1; d_gene: -; abundance: once; len: 13; j_gene: TRBJ2-1; CDR3nt: TGCGCTTCTCGACCTCGGGGATTCAATGAGCAGTTCTTC; CDR3aa: CASRPRGFNEQFF
v_gene: TRBV15; d_gene: TRBD2; abundance: once; len: 15; j_gene: TRBJ2-7; CDR3nt: TGTGCCACCAGCACCGGGGGGGAGGCCACCTACGAGCAGTACTTC; CDR3aa: CATSTGGEATYEQYF
v_gene: TRBV2; d_gene: TRBD2; abundance: few; len: 15; j_gene: TRBJ2-1; CDR3nt: TGTGCCAGCAGACCAACTAGCGGGAGCTACAATGAGCAGTTCTTC; CDR3aa: CASRPTSGSYNEQFF
v_gene: TRBV7-9; d_gene: -; abundance: -; len: 13; j_gene: TRBJ2-1; CDR3nt: TGTGCCAGCAGCTTATTTTTGGGGAATGAGCAGTTCTTC; CDR3aa: CASSLFLGNEQFF
v_gene: TRBV5-6; d_gene: TRBD1; abundance: -; len: 13; j_gene: TRBJ1-1; CDR3nt: TGTGCCAGCAGCGGAAGACAGGGCAGGAGGGCTTTCTTT; CDR3aa: CASSGRQGRRAFF
v_gene: TRBV25-1; d_gene: -; abundance: -; len: 16; j_gene: TRBJ1-3; CDR3nt: TGTGCCAGCAGTGAATCAAAAGGGCCCACTGGAAACACCATATATTTT; CDR3aa: CASSESKGPTGNTIYF
v_gene: TRBV27; d_gene: -; abundance: -; len: 14; j_gene: TRBJ2-2; CDR3nt: TGTGCCAGCAGTTTAAGTCAGGACGCCGGGGAGCTGTTTTTT; CDR3aa: CASSLSQDAGELFF
v_gene: TRBV5-1; d_gene: -; abundance: -; len: 16; j_gene: TRBJ2-1; CDR3nt: TGCGCCAGCAGCGACTCCAGCGGAGCCCTCTACAATGAGCAGTTCTTC; CDR3aa: CASSDSSGALYNEQFF